This T cell receptor beta chain is from a study of OX40 agonist ivuxolimab in advanced cancers. Study at large: At doses from 0.01 to 10 mg/kg, patients were given intravenous ivuxolimab every 2 weeks.

Only one count was recorded for this clone. Here immunoSEQ multiplex PCR was the method, and the copy in TCRdb shows in-frame clones only, minus some. The sample includes more than 45,000 clones, approximately 79% of them seen just once. V was clipped by 2 bases and J by 10 bases, with 9 bases between them. The length of the CDR3 is 13 residues. CDR1 and CDR2 (germline): SGHDN, FVKESK. This rearrangement joins TRBV14 to TRBJ1-6; D remains ambiguous. The material sequenced was CD4+ or CD8+ T cells sorted from blood, taken in a trial of the OX40 agonist ivuxolimab. This TCR came from an adult with an advanced solid tumor such as melanoma, head and neck, liver or kidney cancer. The CDR3 loop is CASSQRQLSPLHF. CDR3 sequence (DNA): TGTGCCAGCAGCCAAAGGCAACTGTCACCCCTCCACTTT.